This entry concerns a single TCR beta chain. Germline V gives CDR1 MNHEY, CDR2 SVGAGI. V was pared by 6 bases and J by 9 bases, with 11 bases of the junction left unmatched. The CDR3 has 15 amino acids. The data were taken from a study of blood T cell repertoires in COVID-19. Clones were read by immunoSEQ multiplex PCR, and TCRdb kept only the in-frame ones, dropping some. The sample consists of approximately 100,000 clones, roughly 90% of them appearing once. The sequencing input was peripheral blood. The clonotype comes from a man aged 65 to 79 with acute or convalescent COVID-19. V is TRBV6-5 and J is TRBJ1-5; 10 nucleotides line up with TRBD1. The CDR3 nucleotides read TGTGCCAGCAGGACTGGGGACAGGGGAGGCGGGCCCCAGCATTTT. Translation: CASRTGDRGGGPQHF.